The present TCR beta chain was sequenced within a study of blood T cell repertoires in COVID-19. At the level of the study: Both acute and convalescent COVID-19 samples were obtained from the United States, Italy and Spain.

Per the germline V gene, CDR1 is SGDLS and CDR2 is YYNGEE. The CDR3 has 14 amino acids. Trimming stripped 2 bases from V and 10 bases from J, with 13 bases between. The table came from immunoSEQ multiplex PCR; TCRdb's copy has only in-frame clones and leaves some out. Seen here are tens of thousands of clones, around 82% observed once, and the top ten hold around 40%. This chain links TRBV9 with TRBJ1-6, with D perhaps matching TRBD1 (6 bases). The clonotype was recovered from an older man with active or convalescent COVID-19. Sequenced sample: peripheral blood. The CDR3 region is CASSVEGVESPLHF. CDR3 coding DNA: TGTGCCAGCAGCGTCGAGGGGGTAGAATCACCCCTCCACTTT. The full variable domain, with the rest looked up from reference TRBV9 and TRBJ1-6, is DSGVTQTPKHLITATGQRVTLRCSPRSGDLSVYWYQQSLDQGLQFLIQYYNGEERAKGNILERFSAQQFPDLHSELNLSSLELGDSALYFCASSVEGVESPLHFGNGTRLTVT.